This is a list of T cell receptor beta chains from one sample in a study of technical replicates of blood from a handful of donors. Here immunoSEQ multiplex PCR was the method, and the copy in TCRdb shows in-frame clones only, minus some. The data show around 79,000 clones, 94% seen once. The sample taken for sequencing was T cells isolated from PBMCs. All receptors come from a human donor in good health. CDR3s include the opening cysteine and the closing phenylalanine or tryptophan. Fields, in order: D gene, V gene, J gene, clone size, CDR3 protein, CDR3 DNA. The D gene is left open where the match is weak. Clone size, where shown, is once, few, many, or a class for clones that have expanded.

>.|TRBV7-9|TRBJ2-1|.
CASRQTGREQFF
TGTGCCAGCAGACAAACAGGGCGTGAGCAGTTCTTC
>.|TRBV6-5|TRBJ1-2|.
CASSYTLMYGYTF
TGTGCCAGCAGTTACACCCTAATGTACGGCTACACCTTC
>TRBD2|TRBV5-4|TRBJ2-3|.
CASSLEILAGGLTDTQYF
TGTGCCAGCAGCCTGGAGATATTAGCGGGAGGACTCACAGATACGCAGTATTTT
>TRBD1|TRBV11-3|TRBJ1-3|.
CASSPQQGLAPNTIYF
TGTGCCAGCAGCCCGCAACAGGGGTTAGCGCCGAACACCATATATTTT
>TRBD2|TRBV27|TRBJ2-5|.
CASSLVPGRVAGMRETQYF
TGTGCCAGCAGTTTAGTGCCGGGGAGGGTAGCGGGGATGAGAGAGACCCAGTACTTC
>.|TRBV18|TRBJ1-1|.
CASSPSRRGYTEAFF
TGTGCCAGCTCACCAAGTAGACGGGGGTACACTGAAGCTTTCTTT
>TRBD2|TRBV14|TRBJ2-1|.
CASGTSGGYNEQFF
TGTGCCAGCGGGACTAGCGGAGGGTACAATGAGCAGTTCTTC
>.|TRBV6-4|TRBJ2-2|.
CASRATGSAGELFF
TGTGCCAGCAGAGCCACAGGGTCGGCCGGGGAGCTGTTTTTT
>TRBD2|TRBV15|TRBJ2-4|.
CATSRRPGGLAGGPFKNIQYF
TGTGCCACCAGCCGACGCCCAGGGGGACTAGCGGGAGGGCCGTTCAAAAACATTCAGTACTTC
>TRBD1|TRBV30|TRBJ1-3|.
CAWGQGLSGNTIYF
TGTGCCTGGGGACAGGGGTTGTCTGGAAACACCATATATTTT
>TRBD2|TRBV9|TRBJ2-1|.
CASSVVDSGRPPLSEQFF
TGTGCCAGCAGCGTAGTGGATAGCGGGAGGCCACCCCTTTCGGAGCAGTTCTTC
>.|TRBV7-9|TRBJ2-2|.
CASSPRVRVSGELFF
TGTGCCAGCAGCCCCCGGGTCAGGGTGTCCGGGGAGCTGTTTTTT
>.|TRBV18|TRBJ1-2|.
CASSPWTDDGYTF
TGTGCCAGCTCACCATGGACTGACGATGGCTACACCTTC
>TRBD2|TRBV5-1|TRBJ2-1|.
CASRVTAGGPYNEQFF
TGCGCCAGCAGAGTTACCGCGGGGGGGCCCTACAATGAGCAGTTCTTC
>TRBD1|TRBV9|TRBJ1-1|.
CASSVVTGRNTEAFF
TGTGCCAGCAGCGTAGTGACAGGGCGGAACACTGAAGCTTTCTTT
>TRBD1|TRBV28|TRBJ1-5|.
CASSPPNRGRHQPQHF
TGTGCCAGCAGCCCACCAAACAGGGGTCGGCATCAGCCCCAGCATTTT
>.|TRBV7-9|TRBJ1-1|once
CATREDLNTEAFF
TGTGCCACGAGGGAGGACCTGAACACTGAAGCTTTCTTT
>TRBD2|TRBV4-1|TRBJ2-7|.
CASSQDTSGEKFYEQYF
TGCGCCAGCAGCCAAGATACTAGCGGGGAGAAGTTTTACGAGCAGTACTTC
>.|TRBV14|TRBJ2-2|.
CASSRYKTGGELFF
TGTGCCAGCAGCCGCTACAAAACAGGCGGGGAGCTGTTTTTT
>.|TRBV6-6|TRBJ1-6|.
CASSNWESPLHF
TGTGCCAGCAGTAACTGGGAGTCACCCCTCCACTTT
>TRBD1|TRBV30|TRBJ1-2|.
CAWSASTGVYGYTF
TGTGCCTGGAGTGCTAGTACAGGGGTCTATGGCTACACCTTC
>.|TRBV5-4|TRBJ2-3|.
CASSPGQMTDTQYF
TGTGCCAGCAGCCCCGGACAGATGACAGATACGCAGTATTTT
>TRBD1|TRBV6-5|TRBJ1-5|.
CASRQGALQPQHF
TGTGCCAGCAGGCAGGGGGCTCTTCAGCCCCAGCATTTT
>.|TRBV7-6|TRBJ1-6|.
CASSPFPAGAINRGSPLHF
TGTGCCAGCAGCCCATTTCCCGCAGGGGCAATTAATCGGGGTTCACCCCTCCACTTT
>TRBD1|TRBV19|TRBJ2-7|once
CASSDRAYSSYEQYF
TGTGCCAGTAGCGACAGGGCCTACAGCTCCTACGAGCAGTACTTC
>TRBD1|TRBV2|TRBJ2-7|.
CASGSLTGSSYEQYF
TGTGCCAGCGGCAGCCTGACAGGGTCCTCCTACGAGCAGTACTTC
>.|TRBV27|TRBJ2-5|.
CASSFRGRSLQYF
TGTGCCAGCAGTTTTCGCGGGCGATCACTCCAGTACTTC
>.|TRBV2|TRBJ1-3|.
CASRDTYSGNTIYF
TGTGCCAGCAGAGACACATACTCTGGAAACACCATATATTTT
>.|TRBV5-6|TRBJ2-1|.
CASSLASAGNYNEQFF
TGTGCCAGCAGCTTGGCGAGTGCGGGGAACTACAATGAGCAGTTCTTC
>TRBD2|TRBV6-5|TRBJ2-7|.
CASTTSGSRTYEQYF
TGTGCCAGCACGACTAGCGGGAGCAGAACCTACGAGCAGTACTTC
>.|TRBV6-1|TRBJ2-5|.
CASLRRLDEETQYF
TGTGCCAGCCTCCGGAGACTAGACGAAGAGACCCAGTACTTC
>.|TRBV30|TRBJ1-2|.
CAWSVLPRGYTF
TGTGCCTGGAGTGTTCTCCCCAGGGGCTACACCTTC
>TRBD1|TRBV6-1|TRBJ2-7|.
CASSPTGGSYEQYF
TGTGCCAGCAGTCCGACAGGGGGCTCCTACGAGCAGTACTTC
>.|TRBV19|TRBJ1-1|few
CASSISYRPRTTEAFF
TGTGCCAGTAGTATTTCGTACAGGCCCCGTACCACTGAAGCTTTCTTT
>TRBD1|TRBV6-4|TRBJ2-6|.
CASSDSGTGGANVLTF
TGTGCCAGCAGTGACTCGGGGACAGGTGGGGCCAACGTCCTGACTTTC
>TRBD1|TRBV29-1|TRBJ1-2|.
CSVEALRQGPGYGYTF
TGCAGCGTTGAAGCCCTAAGACAGGGCCCAGGCTATGGCTACACCTTC
>.|TRBV6-5|TRBJ2-5|.
CASSYSPSTGRETQYF
TGTGCCAGCAGTTACTCCCCATCGACAGGGAGGGAGACCCAGTACTTC
>.|TRBV6-5|TRBJ1-5|.
CASSYSINQPQHF
TGTGCCAGCAGTTACTCTATTAATCAGCCCCAGCATTTT
>TRBD1|TRBV2|TRBJ2-1|.
CASSERRQGYNEQFF
TGTGCCAGCAGTGAAAGAAGACAGGGGTACAATGAGCAGTTCTTC
>.|TRBV7-8|TRBJ2-3|.
CASSYTSDTQYF
TGTGCCAGCAGCTATACTAGCGATACGCAGTATTTT
>TRBD1|TRBV2|TRBJ1-2|.
CASKVGQAHNYGYTF
TGTGCCAGCAAAGTCGGACAGGCTCATAACTATGGCTACACCTTC
>TRBD2|TRBV7-9|TRBJ2-7|once
CASRTSGSYEQYF
TGTGCCAGCAGGACTAGCGGTTCCTACGAGCAGTACTTC
>.|TRBV13|TRBJ1-1|.
CASSFGRGNGNTEAFF
TGTGCCAGCAGCTTTGGCAGGGGAAATGGGAACACTGAAGCTTTCTTT
>.|TRBV29-1|TRBJ1-6|.
CSVSKRGEVGSPLHF
TGCAGCGTTAGTAAGAGAGGGGAGGTGGGTTCACCCCTCCACTTT
>TRBD2|TRBV18|TRBJ2-1|.
CASQGLAGDRSYNEQFF
TGTGCCAGCCAGGGACTAGCGGGAGACAGATCCTACAATGAGCAGTTCTTC
>TRBD2|TRBV19|TRBJ2-1|.
CASSDSGRAYHEQFF
TGTGCCAGTAGTGATAGCGGGAGGGCCTACCATGAGCAGTTCTTC
>TRBD1|TRBV10-1|TRBJ2-7|.
CASSKGQGGSYEQYF
TGCGCCAGCAGTAAGGGACAGGGGGGTTCCTACGAGCAGTACTTC
>.|TRBV19|TRBJ2-5|.
CASKEGLGWETQYF
TGTGCCAGTAAGGAGGGGCTGGGCTGGGAGACCCAGTACTTC
>.|TRBV11-2|TRBJ2-1|.
CASNYRRSYNEQFF
TGTGCCAGCAACTATAGAAGGTCCTACAATGAGCAGTTCTTC
>.|TRBV29-1|TRBJ2-1|.
CSVEEYPRGPNNEQFF
TGCAGCGTTGAAGAATACCCCAGGGGCCCCAACAATGAGCAGTTCTTC
>TRBD1|TRBV28|TRBJ2-7|.
CASSPGQGVWYEQYF
TGTGCCAGCAGCCCCGGACAGGGGGTGTGGTACGAGCAGTACTTC
>.|TRBV21-1|TRBJ1-3|.
CASSKVESISGNTIYF
TGTGCCAGCAGCAAGGTCGAGAGCATCTCTGGAAACACCATATATTTT
>.|TRBV4-1|TRBJ1-2|.
CASSQDLWGLDGYTF
TGCGCCAGCAGCCAAGATCTCTGGGGCCTTGATGGCTACACCTTC